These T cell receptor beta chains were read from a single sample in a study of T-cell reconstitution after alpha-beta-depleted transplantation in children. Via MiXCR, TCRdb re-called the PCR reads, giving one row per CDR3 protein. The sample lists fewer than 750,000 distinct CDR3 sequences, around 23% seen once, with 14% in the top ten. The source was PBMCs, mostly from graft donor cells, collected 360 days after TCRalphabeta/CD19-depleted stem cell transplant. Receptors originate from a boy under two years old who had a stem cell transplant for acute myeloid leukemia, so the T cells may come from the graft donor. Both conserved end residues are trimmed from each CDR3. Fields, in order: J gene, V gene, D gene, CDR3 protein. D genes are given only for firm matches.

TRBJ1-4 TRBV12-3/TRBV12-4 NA ASSNPHEKLF
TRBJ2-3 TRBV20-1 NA SARFPTSTDTQY
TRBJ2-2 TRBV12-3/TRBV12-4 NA ASSSPTDMDGELF
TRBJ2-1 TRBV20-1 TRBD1 SVRGPVGEQF
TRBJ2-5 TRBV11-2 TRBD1 ASSHDRVGETQY
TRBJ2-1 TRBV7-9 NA ASSPDSHGEQF
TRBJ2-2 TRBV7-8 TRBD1 ASSYRDRGPRTGELF
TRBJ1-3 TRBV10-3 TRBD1 AIRSGQRRNAIY
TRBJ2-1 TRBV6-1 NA ASTDGLYSEQF
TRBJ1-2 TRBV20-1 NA SAPGGGAGVYGYT
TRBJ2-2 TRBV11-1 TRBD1 ASSLRQGARTGELF